Listed below are T cell receptor beta chains from one sample, sequenced in a study of blood T cell repertoires in COVID-19. Profiled with immunoSEQ multiplex PCR; TCRdb holds only in-frame clones, not every one. Counted here are about 300,000 clones, approximately 86% occurring once; the ten biggest clones make up 1% to 1.5%. Sample: peripheral blood. The receptors were sampled from a man between 65 and 85 years old with acute or convalescent COVID-19. CDR3s include the opening cysteine and the closing phenylalanine or tryptophan. The D gene is left open where the match is weak. Expanded clones are given a class, and other clones once, few, many or no size at all.

V gene: TRBV3-1/TRBV3-2; D gene: TRBD2; clone size: once; J gene: TRBJ2-3; CDR3 protein: CASSLTSGGRWGTDTQYF; CDR3 DNA: TGTGCCAGCAGCCTGACTAGCGGGGGCCGTTGGGGGACAGATACGCAGTATTTT
V gene: TRBV11-2; D gene: .; clone size: .; J gene: TRBJ1-2; CDR3 protein: CASSGGGYYGYTF; CDR3 DNA: TGTGCCAGCAGCGGCGGCGGGTACTATGGCTACACCTTC
V gene: TRBV7-5; D gene: .; clone size: .; J gene: TRBJ2-3; CDR3 protein: CARSQLTGTVTDTQYF; CDR3 DNA: TGTGCCAGAAGCCAACTAACCGGGACAGTCACAGATACGCAGTATTTT
V gene: TRBV12-2; D gene: .; clone size: .; J gene: TRBJ1-5; CDR3 protein: CASRLTPPAGNQPQHF; CDR3 DNA: TGTGCAAGTCGCTTAACCCCCCCCGCGGGCAATCAGCCCCAGCATTTT
V gene: TRBV19; D gene: .; clone size: .; J gene: TRBJ2-7; CDR3 protein: CASSRESSYEQYF; CDR3 DNA: TGTGCCAGCTCCAGGGAAAGCTCCTACGAGCAGTACTTC
V gene: TRBV18; D gene: TRBD1; clone size: .; J gene: TRBJ2-5; CDR3 protein: CASSPPAQGFGTQYF; CDR3 DNA: TGTGCCAGCTCACCACCGGCACAGGGGTTCGGGACCCAGTACTTC
V gene: TRBV12-3/TRBV12-4; D gene: .; clone size: few; J gene: TRBJ2-7; CDR3 protein: CASSFSQGTEQYF; CDR3 DNA: TGTGCCAGCAGTTTTTCTCAGGGCACGGAGCAGTACTTC
V gene: TRBV27; D gene: TRBD1; clone size: .; J gene: TRBJ1-1; CDR3 protein: CASRSGQGGTEAFF; CDR3 DNA: TGTGCCAGCAGGAGCGGACAGGGGGGCACTGAAGCTTTCTTT
V gene: TRBV4-2; D gene: .; clone size: .; J gene: TRBJ2-3; CDR3 protein: CASSRYGGPSADTQYF; CDR3 DNA: TGTGCCAGCAGCCGGTACGGGGGGCCGTCAGCAGATACGCAGTATTTT
V gene: TRBV15; D gene: TRBD1; clone size: .; J gene: TRBJ1-6; CDR3 protein: CATSYRDRGNSPLHF; CDR3 DNA: TGTGCCACCAGCTACAGGGACAGGGGAAACTCACCCCTCCACTTT
V gene: TRBV19; D gene: .; clone size: .; J gene: TRBJ2-3; CDR3 protein: CASSMTANGNTDTQYF; CDR3 DNA: TGTGCCAGTAGTATGACAGCCAACGGTAACACAGATACGCAGTATTTT
V gene: TRBV11-3; D gene: TRBD2; clone size: .; J gene: TRBJ2-1; CDR3 protein: CASITRRERGSNEQFF; CDR3 DNA: TGTGCCAGCATCACCCGCCGGGAGCGGGGGTCCAATGAGCAGTTCTTC
V gene: TRBV28; D gene: TRBD1; clone size: .; J gene: TRBJ1-2; CDR3 protein: CASRRTGLGYGYTF; CDR3 DNA: TGTGCCAGCAGAAGGACAGGCCTTGGTTATGGCTACACCTTC
V gene: TRBV4-1; D gene: TRBD1; clone size: once; J gene: TRBJ2-7; CDR3 protein: CASSRGTGGYEQYF; CDR3 DNA: TGCGCCAGCAGCCGAGGGACAGGGGGATACGAGCAGTACTTC
V gene: TRBV15; D gene: TRBD1; clone size: .; J gene: TRBJ2-4; CDR3 protein: CATSRAGTGVAKNIQYF; CDR3 DNA: TGTGCCACCAGCAGAGCCGGGACAGGGGTTGCCAAAAACATTCAGTACTTC
V gene: TRBV21-1; D gene: .; clone size: once; J gene: TRBJ2-7; CDR3 protein: CASSPIPSGGNYEQYF; CDR3 DNA: TGTGCCAGCAGCCCCATCCCCTCGGGCGGGAACTACGAGCAGTACTTC
V gene: TRBV5-1; D gene: .; clone size: .; J gene: TRBJ2-1; CDR3 protein: CASSLGAGTSYNEQFF; CDR3 DNA: TGCGCCAGCAGCTTGGGGGCAGGAACCTCCTACAATGAGCAGTTCTTC
V gene: TRBV9; D gene: TRBD1; clone size: once; J gene: TRBJ1-3; CDR3 protein: CASSAETGVVGNTIYF; CDR3 DNA: TGTGCCAGCAGCGCTGAAACAGGGGTTGTTGGAAACACCATATATTTT
V gene: TRBV11-2; D gene: .; clone size: .; J gene: TRBJ1-2; CDR3 protein: CASSLASAGVHSYGYTF; CDR3 DNA: TGTGCCAGCAGCTTAGCATCAGCAGGGGTTCATAGCTATGGCTACACCTTC
V gene: TRBV5-6; D gene: TRBD1; clone size: .; J gene: TRBJ1-2; CDR3 protein: CASRRLGQGGSYGYTF; CDR3 DNA: TGTGCCAGCAGGCGATTGGGACAGGGTGGGAGCTATGGCTACACCTTC
V gene: TRBV30; D gene: TRBD2; clone size: .; J gene: TRBJ2-1; CDR3 protein: CAWSTGLAGGREQFF; CDR3 DNA: TGTGCCTGGAGTACGGGACTAGCGGGGGGTAGGGAGCAGTTCTTC
V gene: TRBV30; D gene: TRBD2; clone size: .; J gene: TRBJ2-3; CDR3 protein: CAIGAGGADTQYF; CDR3 DNA: TGTGCCATTGGAGCGGGAGGCGCAGATACGCAGTATTTT
V gene: TRBV6-5; D gene: TRBD1; clone size: .; J gene: TRBJ1-2; CDR3 protein: CASSSSDRGRRGYTF; CDR3 DNA: TGTGCCAGCAGTTCCTCGGACAGGGGGCGACGTGGCTACACCTTC
V gene: TRBV4-3; D gene: TRBD1; clone size: .; J gene: TRBJ2-1; CDR3 protein: CASSHPGQGSNEQFF; CDR3 DNA: TGCGCCAGCAGCCACCCGGGACAGGGGAGCAATGAGCAGTTCTTC
V gene: TRBV4-3; D gene: .; clone size: .; J gene: TRBJ2-5; CDR3 protein: CASSQEGAGTQYF; CDR3 DNA: TGCGCCAGCAGCCAAGAGGGCGCGGGGACCCAGTACTTC
V gene: TRBV9; D gene: TRBD1; clone size: .; J gene: TRBJ2-1; CDR3 protein: CASSVMGQGANEQFF; CDR3 DNA: TGTGCCAGCAGCGTGATGGGACAGGGGGCGAATGAGCAGTTCTTC
V gene: TRBV9; D gene: .; clone size: once; J gene: TRBJ2-2; CDR3 protein: CASSVGRGITGELFF; CDR3 DNA: TGTGCCAGCAGCGTAGGAAGGGGGATCACCGGGGAGCTGTTTTTT
V gene: TRBV5-4; D gene: TRBD2; clone size: .; J gene: TRBJ2-1; CDR3 protein: CASSLGGGAVSEQFF; CDR3 DNA: TGTGCCAGCAGCTTGGGCGGGGGGGCCGTCAGTGAGCAGTTCTTC
V gene: TRBV20-1; D gene: TRBD2; clone size: few; J gene: TRBJ2-1; CDR3 protein: CSASWGLAGGNEQFF; CDR3 DNA: TGCAGTGCTAGTTGGGGACTAGCGGGGGGCAATGAGCAGTTCTTC
V gene: TRBV4-2; D gene: .; clone size: .; J gene: TRBJ2-3; CDR3 protein: CASSQSGGAISDTQYF; CDR3 DNA: TGTGCCAGCAGCCAGAGCGGAGGGGCGATCTCAGATACGCAGTATTTT
V gene: TRBV19; D gene: .; clone size: .; J gene: TRBJ1-2; CDR3 protein: CASSIISRTYGYTF; CDR3 DNA: TGTGCCAGTAGTATTATTTCAAGAACATATGGCTACACCTTC
V gene: TRBV4-2; D gene: .; clone size: .; J gene: TRBJ1-4; CDR3 protein: CASSQDPGGRNEKLFF; CDR3 DNA: TGTGCCAGCAGCCAAGATCCGGGGGGACGAAATGAAAAACTGTTTTTT
V gene: TRBV29-1; D gene: TRBD2; clone size: .; J gene: TRBJ2-1; CDR3 protein: CSVYGLAKRNEQFF; CDR3 DNA: TGCAGCGTTTACGGACTAGCCAAAAGGAATGAGCAGTTCTTC
V gene: TRBV19; D gene: .; clone size: .; J gene: TRBJ2-3; CDR3 protein: CASSITKGTDTQYF; CDR3 DNA: TGTGCCAGTAGTATTACAAAGGGGACAGATACGCAGTATTTT
V gene: TRBV28; D gene: TRBD2; clone size: few; J gene: TRBJ2-7; CDR3 protein: CASSLSPGGSGGYEQYF; CDR3 DNA: TGTGCCAGCAGTTTATCCCCCGGGGGTAGCGGGGGCTACGAGCAGTACTTC
V gene: TRBV11-2; D gene: .; clone size: .; J gene: TRBJ1-1; CDR3 protein: CASSLQGYAFF; CDR3 DNA: TGTGCCAGCAGCTTGCAGGGGTATGCTTTCTTT
V gene: TRBV4-1; D gene: .; clone size: .; J gene: TRBJ1-1; CDR3 protein: CASSPKLNTEAFF; CDR3 DNA: TGCGCCAGCAGCCCTAAATTGAACACTGAAGCTTTCTTT
V gene: TRBV6-6; D gene: TRBD1; clone size: .; J gene: TRBJ2-3; CDR3 protein: CASSYTGQSTDTQYF; CDR3 DNA: TGTGCCAGCAGTTACACGGGACAGTCCACAGATACGCAGTATTTT
V gene: TRBV6-5; D gene: TRBD2; clone size: .; J gene: TRBJ2-7; CDR3 protein: CASSLGLAGLGEQYF; CDR3 DNA: TGTGCCAGCAGTCTTGGACTAGCGGGACTGGGGGAGCAGTACTTC
V gene: TRBV28; D gene: TRBD2; clone size: .; J gene: TRBJ2-7; CDR3 protein: CASAGSGRSLAEQYF; CDR3 DNA: TGTGCCAGTGCTGGTAGCGGGAGAAGTTTGGCCGAGCAGTACTTC
V gene: TRBV4-2; D gene: TRBD2; clone size: .; J gene: TRBJ2-3; CDR3 protein: CASSQGEGTITQYF; CDR3 DNA: TGTGCCAGCAGCCAAGGTGAGGGGACTATTACGCAGTATTTT
V gene: TRBV7-2; D gene: .; clone size: once; J gene: TRBJ1-5; CDR3 protein: CASSLGPGGRYSNQPQHF; CDR3 DNA: TGTGCCAGCAGCTTAGGCCCGGGGGGGCGATATAGCAATCAGCCCCAGCATTTT
V gene: TRBV5-6; D gene: TRBD1; clone size: .; J gene: TRBJ1-6; CDR3 protein: CASSFGTEVPLHF; CDR3 DNA: TGTGCCAGCAGCTTCGGGACAGAAGTACCCCTCCACTTT